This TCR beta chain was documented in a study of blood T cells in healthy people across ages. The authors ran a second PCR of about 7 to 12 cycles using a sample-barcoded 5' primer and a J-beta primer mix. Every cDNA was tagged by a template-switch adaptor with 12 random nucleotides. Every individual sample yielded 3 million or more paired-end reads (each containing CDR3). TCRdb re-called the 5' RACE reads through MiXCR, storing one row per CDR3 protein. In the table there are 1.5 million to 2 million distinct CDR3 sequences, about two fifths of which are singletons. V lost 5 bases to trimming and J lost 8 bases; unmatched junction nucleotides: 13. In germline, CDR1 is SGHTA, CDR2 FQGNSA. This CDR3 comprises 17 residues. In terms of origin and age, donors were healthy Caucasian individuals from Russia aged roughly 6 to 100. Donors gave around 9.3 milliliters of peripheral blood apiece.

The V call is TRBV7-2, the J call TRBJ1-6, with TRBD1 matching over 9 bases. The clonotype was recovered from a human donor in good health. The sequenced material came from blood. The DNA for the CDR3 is TGTGCCAGCAGCCCCCCCCCGGGACAGGGCCCCCATTCACCCCTCCACTTT. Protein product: CASSPPPGQGPHSPLHF.